This is a list of T cell receptor beta chains from one sample in a study of naive and memory T cell subsets. Using its own MiXCR run on the 5' RACE reads, TCRdb lists one record per CDR3 protein. The table includes approximately 24,000 distinct CDR3 sequences, around 25% detected once. Every receptor here comes from a female donor in good health. The CDR3 runs from the conserved cysteine through the conserved F or W. The D gene is left open where the match is weak. The listing skips clone size in some rows; elsewhere it reads once, few, many or a size class.

NA,many,TRBV29-1,TRBJ2-1,CSVEWGGEQFF,TGCAGCGTTGAATGGGGAGGTGAGCAGTTCTTC
TRBD1,medium-sized,TRBV6-2/TRBV6-3,TRBJ2-7,CASSKDRTGEQYF,TGTGCCAGCAGTAAGGACAGGACGGGGGAGCAGTACTTC
NA,few,TRBV29-1,TRBJ2-3,CSVDGGTATDTQYF,TGCAGCGTTGATGGGGGGACAGCCACAGATACGCAGTATTTT
NA,NA,TRBV4-2,TRBJ1-6,CASSQDPGSPLHF,TGTGCCAGCAGCCAAGATCCCGGTTCACCCCTCCACTTT
NA,many,TRBV6-4,TRBJ2-1,CASSDLSGEQFF,TGTGCCAGCAGTGACTTATCGGGTGAGCAGTTCTTC
NA,NA,TRBV7-2,TRBJ1-3,CASTPLEGNTIYF,TGTGCCAGCACTCCCCTCGAGGGAAACACCATATATTTT
NA,medium-sized,TRBV11-2,TRBJ2-1,CASSFFTDTGGEQFF,TGTGCCAGCAGCTTCTTTACCGACACAGGCGGTGAGCAGTTCTTC
NA,NA,TRBV29-1,TRBJ2-2,CSVEDMGGATGELFF,TGCAGCGTTGAAGATATGGGGGGAGCCACCGGGGAGCTGTTTTTT
NA,many,TRBV7-6,TRBJ1-1,CASSLASATEAFF,TGTGCCAGCAGCTTAGCATCCGCCACTGAAGCTTTCTTT
TRBD2,many,TRBV29-1,TRBJ2-1,CSVETSGVRPYNEQFF,TGCAGCGTTGAGACTAGCGGCGTGAGACCCTACAATGAGCAGTTCTTC
NA,NA,TRBV4-1,TRBJ1-2,CASSQDLVGSYGYTF,TGCGCCAGCAGCCAAGATCTCGTAGGGAGCTATGGCTACACCTTC
NA,NA,TRBV6-5,TRBJ2-2,CASRRSTGELFF,TGTGCCAGCAGACGGAGTACCGGGGAGCTGTTTTTT
TRBD1,NA,TRBV6-5,TRBJ2-1,CASSPPGQGRNEQFF,TGTGCCAGCAGCCCTCCGGGACAGGGTAGGAATGAGCAGTTCTTC
NA,NA,TRBV5-1,TRBJ1-1,CASSNLGGTEAFF,TGCGCCAGCAGCAACCTCGGGGGGACTGAAGCTTTCTTT
NA,NA,TRBV10-3,TRBJ2-1,CAISPGPGNEQFF,TGTGCCATCAGCCCCGGTCCAGGCAATGAGCAGTTCTTC
TRBD2,few,TRBV29-1,TRBJ2-1,CSANGLAGGPSSYNEQFF,TGCAGCGCGAACGGACTAGCGGGAGGACCTAGCTCCTACAATGAGCAGTTCTTC
NA,NA,TRBV2,TRBJ1-6,CASIRSGDSPLHF,TGTGCCAGCATCCGATCTGGGGATTCACCCCTCCACTTT
NA,few,TRBV27,TRBJ1-2,CASSFRANPYGYTF,TGTGCCAGCAGTTTCCGGGCTAACCCCTATGGCTACACCTTC
NA,NA,TRBV29-1,TRBJ2-7,CSVEVARPGEQYF,TGCAGCGTTGAAGTCGCCAGGCCCGGGGAGCAGTACTTC
NA,few,TRBV29-1,TRBJ2-1,CSVLSFYEQFF,TGCAGCGTTTTGTCCTTCTATGAGCAGTTCTTC
NA,many,TRBV29-1,TRBJ2-2,CSVERANTGELFF,TGCAGCGTTGAGCGGGCGAACACCGGGGAGCTGTTTTTT
NA,NA,TRBV7-9,TRBJ2-7,CASSLALPSSYEQYF,TGTGCCAGCAGCTTAGCGCTGCCTAGCTCCTACGAGCAGTACTTC
NA,NA,TRBV6-5,TRBJ1-6,CASSYSADSSNSPLHF,TGTGCCAGCAGTTACTCCGCGGACAGCTCTAATTCACCCCTCCACTTT
NA,NA,TRBV5-1,TRBJ2-3,CASSPSVADTQYF,TGCGCCAGCAGCCCTTCAGTGGCAGATACGCAGTATTTT